The next 25 T cell receptor beta chains were all read from a single sample in a study of blood T cell repertoires in COVID-19. Clones were read by immunoSEQ multiplex PCR, and TCRdb kept only the in-frame ones, dropping some. The repertoire includes about 250,000 clones, just under 85% of them detected once, and more than 7% sits in the top ten. The sample consisted of peripheral blood. The receptor set was obtained from a man aged 80 or over with acute or convalescent COVID-19.

The table lists this clone with a count of one. The chain uses TRBV18 and TRBJ2-5; 7 bases are shared with TRBD2. V lost 0 bases and J lost 1; bases outside the gene matches: 8. CDR1 and CDR2 from the germline V gene are KGHSH and LQKENI. The CDR3 contains 17 residues. The DNA for the CDR3 is TGTGCCAGCTCACCACCACGCCGCAGCGGGACCCAAGAGACCCAGTACTTC. Translation: CASSPPRRSGTQETQYF.

The chain joins TRBV6-5 to TRBJ2-1; D gene uncertain. The CDR3 has 12 amino acids. Germline V gives CDR1 MNHEY, CDR2 SVGAGI. Trimming took 6 bases from V and 5 from J, leaving 8 bases between them. The CDR3 DNA reads as TGTGCCAGCAGACAGACCCACAATGAGCAGTTCTTC. Translated, it gives CASRQTHNEQFF.

The V and J genes are TRBV2 and TRBJ1-1; D not resolved. CDR1 and CDR2 (germline): SNHLY, FYNNEI. The CDR3 runs 14 residues. The V gene lost 8 bases and the J gene lost 1 base, with 14 bases spanning the gap. CDR3 sequence (DNA): TGTGCCAGCTTGCGGGGTTGGGGGAACACTGAAGCTTTCTTT. Its protein is CASLRGWGNTEAFF.

The chain has TRBV21-1 and TRBJ1-2. TRBV21-1 is marked as a pseudogene. The CDR3 has 15 residues. The CDR3 DNA sequence: TGTGCCAGCAGCAAAAGGGAGGTCGGGAGATTTGGCTACACCTTC. Protein sequence: CASSKREVGRFGYTF.

V and J are TRBV7-2 and TRBJ2-1; tentatively, D is TRBD2 (5 bases). V was shortened by 5 bases and J by 6 bases, with 8 bases between the two germline ends. The CDR3 has 12 residues. Germline CDR1 is SGHTA and CDR2 is FQGNSA. The CDR3 spells CASSLRGNEQFF. CDR3 in DNA: TGTGCCAGCAGCCTCCGGGGCAATGAGCAGTTCTTC.

J is TRBJ2-7 and V is TRBV4-1, with 7 bases lining up with TRBD1. The V gene end was trimmed by 1 base and the J gene end by 2 bases; junction bases not matched to a gene: 5. Germline lookup yields CDR1 MGHRA and CDR2 YSYEKL. The CDR3 extends over 15 amino acids. In nucleotides, the CDR3 is TGCGCCAGCAGCCAAGCGACAGGGCTGACCTACGAGCAGTACTTC. This encodes CASSQATGLTYEQYF.

The table lists this clone with a few counts. V usage is TRBV7-9 and J usage is TRBJ2-7; D call uncertain. V was trimmed by 1 base and J by 3 bases, leaving 7 bases between them. Germline-derived CDR1 and CDR2 are SEHNR and FQNEAQ (reference sequence). This CDR3 is 13 amino acids long. CDR3 nucleotides: TGTGCCAGCAGCTTAGAGACACGCTACGAGCAGTACTTC. As protein: CASSLETRYEQYF.

This chain joins TRBV24-1 and TRBJ1-2, with 8 bases lining up with TRBD1. This CDR3 region has 15 residues. CDR1 is KGHDR and CDR2 is SFDVKD in the germline V gene. Trimming took 2 bases from V and 7 from J; bases not matched to a gene: 8. CDR3 bases: TGTGCCACCAGTGATTCCGGGACAGGAATATCTGGCTACACCTTC. Translated: CATSDSGTGISGYTF.

The rearrangement joins TRBV19 to TRBJ2-2; D is unresolved. CDR1 and CDR2 from the germline V gene are LNHDA and SQIVND (reference sequence). CDR3 length equals 14 residues. With 7 bases removed from V and 6 bases from J, the gap between germline ends came to 15 bases. The CDR3 is CASNPEAAAGELFF. The CDR3 nucleotides read TGTGCCAGTAACCCCGAAGCCGCCGCCGGGGAGCTGTTTTTT.

CDR3 nucleotide sequence: TGTGCCAGCTCGCCGACGGGGGGTTCCTACGAGCAGTACTTC. Residues: CASSPTGGSYEQYF. V is TRBV18 and J is TRBJ2-7, with 7 bases aligning to TRBD2. The CDR3 length is 14 residues. J lost 1 base, V lost 6 bases, and 6 bases had no gene match. Germline CDR1 KGHSH, CDR2 LQKENI.

The gene calls are TRBV6-2 or TRBV6-3 and TRBJ1-1, with D possibly TRBD1 on 6 matching bases. Germline V CDR1 and CDR2: MNHEY, SVGEGT. V was clipped by 4 bases and J by 4 bases, with 16 bases between them. The CDR3 loop spans 15 amino acids. The CDR3 sequence: CASSSPPTGATEAFF. The CDR3 coding sequence is TGTGCCAGCAGTTCCCCACCGACAGGTGCCACTGAAGCTTTCTTT.

V is TRBV5-6 and J is TRBJ1-1, with 7 bases that match TRBD1. The germline V gene has CDR1 SGHDT and CDR2 YYEEEE. The trim removed 1 base at V and 5 bases at J, leaving 8 bases unmatched. The CDR3 contains 15 residues. Here the CDR3 DNA reads TGTGCCAGCAGCTTGTGGGGCAGGGGGAGGACTGAAGCTTTCTTT. Protein: CASSLWGRGRTEAFF.

The chain links TRBV28 to TRBJ2-4, with 9 bases identical to TRBD1. Germline V gives CDR1 MDHEN, CDR2 SYDVKM. The J segment lost 1 base and the V segment lost 6 bases, leaving 19 bases of the junction unmatched. This CDR3 is built from 20 residues. The CDR3 nucleotides are TGTGCCAGCAGACTCCGGGACAGGGATATCTTTTTCGGGGCCAAAAACATTCAGTACTTC. The encoded protein is CASRLRDRDIFFGAKNIQYF.

The chain recombines TRBV19 with TRBJ2-7, with a tentative D call TRBD1 (6 bases). The CDR3 runs 15 residues. V was cut by 5 bases and J by 3 bases, with 17 bases left in between. Germline V lookup: CDR1 LNHDA, CDR2 SQIVND (reference sequence). CDR3 region: CASSVKPGTYYEQYF. CDR3 nucleotide sequence: TGTGCCAGTAGTGTTAAACCCGGGACATACTACGAGCAGTACTTC.

The table lists this clone with a few counts. V gene TRBV14 combines with J gene TRBJ1-2; D is unresolved. Trimming stripped 0 bases from V and 0 bases from J, with 8 bases between. The CDR3 contains 15 residues. Germline CDR1 is SGHDN and CDR2 is FVKESK. The CDR3 DNA sequence: TGTGCCAGCAGCCAAGATAACTATCCTAACTATGGCTACACCTTC. It specifies CASSQDNYPNYGYTF.

The rearrangement links TRBV3-1 (or the pseudogene TRBV3-2) to TRBJ1-1; TRBD1 might be the D (5 bases). The CDR3 consists of 13 residues. Looked up from germline, CDR1 is LGHDT and CDR2 is YNNKEL (reference sequence). Trimming removed 4 bases at V and 0 bases at J, with 6 bases between. This CDR3 reads CASSRRVNTEAFF. The CDR3 DNA is TGTGCCAGCAGCCGCAGGGTGAACACTGAAGCTTTCTTT.

V gene TRBV5-4 combines with J gene TRBJ2-5; 9 bases agree with TRBD2. The CDR3 has 15 residues. The V gene end was trimmed by 1 base and the J gene end by 2 bases; junction bases not matched to a gene: 3. CDR1 is SGHNT and CDR2 is YYREEE in the germline V gene (reference sequence). CDR3 coding DNA: TGTGCCAGCAGCTTGAAAGCGGGAGGTCAAGAGACCCAGTACTTC. This sequence encodes CASSLKAGGQETQYF. The full variable domain, with the rest looked up from reference TRBV5-4 and TRBJ2-5, is ETGVTQSPTHLIKTRGQQVTLRCSSQSGHNTVSWYQQALGQGPQFIFQYYREEENGRGNFPPRFSGLQFPNYSSELNVNALELDDSALYLCASSLKAGGQETQYFGPGTRLLVL.

V usage is TRBV19 and J usage is TRBJ1-3; 9 bases are shared with TRBD1. Trimming took 3 bases from V and 4 from J; bases not matched to a gene: 16. The CDR3 consists of 19 residues. Per the germline V gene, CDR1 is LNHDA and CDR2 is SQIVND (reference sequence). The DNA for the CDR3 is TGTGCCAGTAGTATCTCGCCGGGACAGGGAAGAGGGTCCGGAAACACCATATATTTT. Protein: CASSISPGQGRGSGNTIYF.

The chain carries TRBV7-2 and TRBJ2-3; 7 nucleotides align to TRBD2. V trimming: 3 bases; J trimming: 5 bases; junction bases outside the gene matches: 14. The germline V gene has CDR1 SGHTA and CDR2 FQGNSA. This CDR3 is 17 amino acids long. The CDR3 DNA is TGTGCCAGCAGCTTTATCGGGCAGGGCGGGAGTGGAGATACGCAGTATTTT. This sequence encodes CASSFIGQGGSGDTQYF. Filled out from reference TRBV7-2 and TRBJ2-3, the complete variable domain reads GAGVSQSPSNKVTEKGKDVELRCDPISGHTALYWYRQSLGQGLEFLIYFQGNSAPDKSGLPSDRFSAERTGGSVSTLTIQRTQQEDSAVYLCASSFIGQGGSGDTQYFGPGTRLTVL.

The V and J genes are TRBV10-1 and TRBJ1-4; 9 positions agree with TRBD1. V lost 0 bases, J lost 3 bases, and 2 bases stayed unmatched. Germline V gene lookup returns CDR1 WNHNN and CDR2 SYGVQD (reference sequence). This CDR3 contains 16 residues. The CDR3 DNA reads as TGCGCCAGCAGTGAGTCTCGACAGGGGGCTAATGAAAAACTGTTTTTT. Translation: CASSESRQGANEKLFF.

This clone was counted a single time. V is TRBV5-1 and J is TRBJ2-7; no definite D call. Trimming pared 2 bases from V and 0 bases from J, leaving 9 bases between. CDR3 length: 14 residues. Germline lookup yields CDR1 SGHRS and CDR2 YFSETQ. CDR3 region: CASSFDPLSYEQYF. The CDR3 region has the DNA TGCGCCAGCAGCTTCGATCCACTCTCCTACGAGCAGTACTTC.

V gene TRBV27 combines with J gene TRBJ2-7; 7 bases line up with TRBD2. V lost 4 bases, J lost 7 bases, and 7 bases stayed unmatched. CDR3 length: 13 residues. Looked up from germline, CDR1 is MNHEY and CDR2 is SMNVEV (reference sequence). CDR3 DNA: TGTGCCAGCAGTTACGCTTCCGGGGGGGAGCAGTACTTC. This encodes CASSYASGGEQYF.

Only one count was recorded for this clone. One end of the junction is discordant with germline, which a read error may explain. The V gene is TRBV18, the J gene TRBJ1-2, with 9 bases aligning to TRBD1. In germline, CDR1 is KGHSH, CDR2 LQKENI. The CDR3 is made up of 13 amino acids. This CDR3 reads CASSPQGAEGYTF. The CDR3 DNA is TGTGCCAGCTCTCCACAGGGGGCAGAAGGCTACACCTTC. Drawing the rest from reference TRBV18 and TRBJ1-2, the complete variable domain is NAGVMQNPRHLVRRRGQEARLRCSPMKGHSHVYWYRQLPEEGLKFMVYLQKENIIDESGMPKERFSAEFPKEGPSILRIQQVVRGDSAAYFCASSPQGAEGYTFGSGTRLTVV.

This clone was detected once. The rearrangement joins TRBV19 to TRBJ1-2; 9 bases align to TRBD1. The CDR3 runs to 14 residues. Germline V gives CDR1 LNHDA, CDR2 SQIVND (reference sequence). Unmatched junction bases numbered 8, after V lost 8 bases and J lost 4 bases. The CDR3 sequence: CASFPGQGSYGYTF. CDR3 bases: TGTGCCAGTTTTCCGGGACAGGGCAGCTATGGCTACACCTTC.

The rearrangement uses TRBV30 and TRBJ2-1; no clear D gene. Trimming cost V 2 bases and J 0 bases, with 14 bases left between them. CDR1 and CDR2 from the germline V gene are GTSNPN and SVGIG (reference sequence). The CDR3 is made up of 16 amino acids. The CDR3 sequence: CAWSTGRLSSYNEQFF. The CDR3 region has the DNA TGTGCCTGGAGTACGGGTCGGCTAAGCTCCTACAATGAGCAGTTCTTC.